This is a list of T cell receptor beta chains from one sample in a study of identical twins. TCRdb called the 5' RACE reads again in MiXCR, with one record for every CDR3 protein. The table records 1,800,000 or so distinct CDR3 sequences, less than 40% of them present only once. The sequenced material came from cord blood. The receptors derive from a newborn girl in good health. Both conserved end residues are part of each CDR3. Fields, in order: D gene, CDR3 length, J gene, V gene, clone size, CDR3 DNA, CDR3 protein. D genes are given only for firm matches. Not all rows give a size; the values are once, few, many and, for expanded clones, a class.

TRBD1 | 13 | TRBJ2-5 | TRBV9 | - | TGTGCCAGCAGCGCCGACAGGGTTGAAGAGCAGTACTTC | CASSADRVEEQYF
- | 13 | TRBJ2-7 | TRBV20-1 | few | TGCAGTGCCCAAGGGCGGAGCTCCTACGAGCAGTACTTC | CSAQGRSSYEQYF
- | 15 | TRBJ2-3 | TRBV10-3 | few | TGTGCCATCAGTAGGCAGTCGTTATACACAGATACGCAGTATTTT | CAISRQSLYTDTQYF
- | 15 | TRBJ1-1 | TRBV5-1 | - | TGCGCCAGCAGCCTCCGGGTCGCGTCGAACACTGAAGCTTTCTTT | CASSLRVASNTEAFF
TRBD2 | 15 | TRBJ2-7 | TRBV5-1 | once | TGCGCCAGCAGCGTACCGGGACTAGCGGGGGTTGAGCAGTACTTC | CASSVPGLAGVEQYF
- | 17 | TRBJ2-2 | TRBV4-1 | - | TGCGCCACCAACTCAATTTTTAGCGGCGCGAACACCGGGGAGCTGTTTTTT | CATNSIFSGANTGELFF
- | 14 | TRBJ1-5 | TRBV27 | - | TGTGCCAGCAGTTTGACAGTTTTCGGGCAGCCCCAGCATTTT | CASSLTVFGQPQHF
- | 13 | TRBJ1-5 | TRBV20-1 | few | TGCAGTGCTAGTTTAGACAGTTATCAGCCCCAGCATTTT | CSASLDSYQPQHF
TRBD1 | 13 | TRBJ2-2 | TRBV12-3/TRBV12-4 | few | TGTGCCTGTCGACAGGGGCGGACCGGGGAGCTGTTTTTT | CACRQGRTGELFF
- | 15 | TRBJ1-3 | TRBV12-3/TRBV12-4 | - | TGTGCCAGCAGCCCGGGGTCCCTCTCTGGAAACACCATATATTTT | CASSPGSLSGNTIYF
TRBD2 | 20 | TRBJ2-4 | TRBV9 | - | TGTGCCAGCAGCGTAGGTTTCGGACTAGCGGGATCGCTAGCCAAAAACGTTCAGTACTTC | CASSVGFGLAGSLAKNVQYF
- | 16 | TRBJ2-2 | TRBV5-1 | few | TGCGCCAGCAGCCTGCCCACAGGGTTCAACACCGGGGAGCTGTTTTTT | CASSLPTGFNTGELFF
- | 15 | TRBJ2-2 | TRBV24-1 | - | TGTGCCACCAGACCGACATCCTCCGACACCGGGGAGCTGTTTTTT | CATRPTSSDTGELFF
- | 14 | TRBJ2-7 | TRBV20-1 | few | TGCAGTGCTAGGAGCCACGGGGTCACCTACGAGCAGTACTTC | CSARSHGVTYEQYF
- | 13 | TRBJ1-5 | TRBV2 | - | TGTGCCAGCAGTGTGCTGGGCGGGAAGCCCCAGCATTTT | CASSVLGGKPQHF
- | 16 | TRBJ2-1 | TRBV7-2 | - | TGTGCCAGCAGCTTAGGGTCTACGGGCTTCTACAATGAGCAGTTCTTC | CASSLGSTGFYNEQFF
TRBD1 | 13 | TRBJ1-2 | TRBV10-3 | few | TGTGCCGCCTCCGGGACAGGACAAAATGGCTACACCTTC | CAASGTGQNGYTF
TRBD1 | 14 | TRBJ2-1 | TRBV7-2 | - | TGTGCCAGCAGCGTCAGGGGGAACTACAATGAGCAGTTCTTC | CASSVRGNYNEQFF
- | 14 | TRBJ2-5 | TRBV28 | many | TGTGCCAGCAGTCCGGTTTTTGATCAAGAGACCCAGTACTTC | CASSPVFDQETQYF
- | 12 | TRBJ2-1 | TRBV12-3/TRBV12-4 | few | TGTGCCACCACCGCTCGGAGGTATGAGCAGTTCTTC | CATTARRYEQFF
TRBD1 | 19 | TRBJ2-3 | TRBV7-9 | - | TGTGCCAGCAGCTCCACTGGGGGCCCTACAGGGGCGCAGGACGATACGCAGTATTTT | CASSSTGGPTGAQDDTQYF
- | 17 | TRBJ2-3 | TRBV13 | - | TGTGCCAGCAGCTTAGTCACTCTGGGCGAGAACACAGATACGCAGTATTTT | CASSLVTLGENTDTQYF
- | 19 | TRBJ2-1 | TRBV14 | few | TGTGCCAGCAGCCAAGACTTGGGGCGGGGCTTAAGTGTATACAATGAGCAGTTCTTC | CASSQDLGRGLSVYNEQFF
TRBD2 | 20 | TRBJ2-1 | TRBV12-5 | - | TGTGCTAGTGGTTTGGTTATGACGGGAGGGGTGCCTAATTCCTACAATGAGCAGTTCTTC | CASGLVMTGGVPNSYNEQFF
TRBD1 | 15 | TRBJ2-7 | TRBV5-1 | - | TGCGCCAGCAGCAGAAACCGGGACAGGTCCTACGAGCAGTACTTC | CASSRNRDRSYEQYF
- | 13 | TRBJ2-2 | TRBV29-1 | few | TGCAGCGTTGAGACTAGAAAAACCGGGGAGCTGTTTTTT | CSVETRKTGELFF
TRBD1 | 14 | TRBJ1-2 | TRBV29-1 | - | TGCAGCGCTCTAGGACAGGGGACGAACTATGGCTACACCTTC | CSALGQGTNYGYTF
- | 11 | TRBJ2-2 | TRBV20-1 | few | TGCAGTGCTCCCAATACCGGGGAGCTGTTTTTT | CSAPNTGELFF
TRBD1 | 15 | TRBJ2-7 | TRBV4-2 | few | TGTGCCAGCAGCGCTCGACAGGGTATCGGCGATGAGCAGTACTTC | CASSARQGIGDEQYF
- | 14 | TRBJ1-4 | TRBV7-6 | few | TGTGCCAGCAGCTTCGGGGTTGCTAATGAAAAACTGTTTTTT | CASSFGVANEKLFF
TRBD2 | 16 | TRBJ2-1 | TRBV5-6 | - | TGTGCCAGCAGCCCCCCTTCGGGAGGAAATCAAGAGACCCAGTTCTTC | CASSPPSGGNQETQFF
TRBD2 | 16 | TRBJ2-5 | TRBV3-1 | few | TGTGCCAGCAGCCGATCTAGCGGGAGGGCCCAAGAGACCCAGTACTTC | CASSRSSGRAQETQYF
TRBD1 | 14 | TRBJ1-1 | TRBV7-2 | once | TGTGCCAGCAACTCGGGACAGATGAACACTGAAGCTTTCTTT | CASNSGQMNTEAFF
TRBD2 | 16 | TRBJ2-3 | TRBV20-1 | - | TGCAGTGCTAGGGACGAAAAGCGGGAGCATCCAGATACGCAGTATTTT | CSARDEKREHPDTQYF
TRBD2 | 17 | TRBJ2-3 | TRBV20-1 | few | TGCAGTGCTAGGGGACCGGGACTAGCGGGGAACACAGATACGCAGTATTTT | CSARGPGLAGNTDTQYF
- | 16 | TRBJ1-3 | TRBV11-2 | once | TGTGCCAGCAGCTTAGGACCGACGGGGATCGGAAACACCATATATTTT | CASSLGPTGIGNTIYF
- | 13 | TRBJ1-1 | TRBV10-3 | - | TGTGCCATCCATCCGGGGATGAACACTGAAGCTTTCTTT | CAIHPGMNTEAFF
- | 17 | TRBJ2-1 | TRBV21-1 | few | TGTGCCAGCAGCAAAGTCGCGGAGTCGAGCTCCTACAATGAGCAGTTCTTC | CASSKVAESSSYNEQFF
- | 17 | TRBJ2-3 | TRBV3-1 | - | TGTGCCAGCAGCCAAGGATCCAGGCCCTCTAGCACAGATACGCAGTATTTT | CASSQGSRPSSTDTQYF
- | 14 | TRBJ1-1 | TRBV7-9 | - | TGTGCCAGCAGCTTCGACAGGTCGACCACTGAAGCTTTCTTT | CASSFDRSTTEAFF
- | 16 | TRBJ2-1 | TRBV5-5 | - | TGTGCCAGCAGCTTGGACTCCACTGGAGGAAGGGATGAGCAGTTCTTC | CASSLDSTGGRDEQFF
TRBD1 | 14 | TRBJ1-4 | TRBV20-1 | - | TGCAGTGCTAGAGCTGGACAGGGCCATGAAAAACTGTTTTTT | CSARAGQGHEKLFF
- | 11 | TRBJ1-4 | TRBV20-1 | - | TGCAGTGGGGCAGGGAGGGAAAAACTGTTTTTT | CSGAGREKLFF
TRBD2 | 16 | TRBJ2-3 | TRBV4-2 | - | TGTGCCAGCAGCCAGGCCAGCGGGGGGCGTAAAGATACGCAGTATTTT | CASSQASGGRKDTQYF
TRBD2 | 15 | TRBJ2-7 | TRBV20-1 | - | TGCAGTGCTAGAAGTTGGGGGACTAGGAACTACGAGCAGTACTTC | CSARSWGTRNYEQYF
- | 14 | TRBJ1-2 | TRBV12-3/TRBV12-4 | - | TGTGCCAGCAGAAACTTCAGACGGGTCTATGGCTACACCTTC | CASRNFRRVYGYTF
TRBD2 | 16 | TRBJ2-1 | TRBV7-6 | - | TGTGCCAGCAGCTTAAGGCCGGGACTAGTCGTCGATGAGCAGTTCTTC | CASSLRPGLVVDEQFF
TRBD2 | 16 | TRBJ2-4 | TRBV24-1 | few | TGTGCCACCAGTGACCCGGGAGGACCCTACCAAAACATTCAGTACTTC | CATSDPGGPYQNIQYF